A selection of T cell receptor beta chains follows, all from one sample in a study of blood T cell repertoires in COVID-19. The protocol was immunoSEQ multiplex PCR, while the TCRdb copy is restricted to in-frame clones and leaves out a portion. The table lists under 130,000 clones, 87% of them singletons. Sequencing was performed on peripheral blood. The source is a man over 45 in a cohort sampled during active COVID-19. Each CDR3 is given with its conserved first and last residue. Each record gives: V gene, J gene, D gene, clone size, CDR3 protein, CDR3 DNA. A D gene is named only where the DNA matches it firmly. Expanded clones are given a class, and other clones once, few, many or no size at all.

TRBV6-5,TRBJ1-2,.,.,CASSYSIRVGGYTF,TGTGCCAGCAGTTACTCGATTCGGGTAGGAGGCTACACCTTC
TRBV7-8,TRBJ1-2,TRBD1,few,CASSLRSGGMGYGYTF,TGTGCCAGCAGCCTGCGCTCAGGGGGAATGGGCTATGGCTACACCTTC
TRBV6-5,TRBJ2-5,.,.,CASRLTSETQYF,TGTGCCAGCAGGCTTACTTCCGAGACCCAGTACTTC
TRBV18,TRBJ1-4,TRBD1,once,CASAQSRDSELFF,TGTGCCAGCGCCCAATCCAGGGACAGCGAACTGTTTTTT
TRBV11-2,TRBJ2-5,.,.,CASSLGHRAGGETQYF,TGTGCCAGCAGCTTAGGTCACAGGGCCGGGGGGGAGACCCAGTACTTC
TRBV7-3,TRBJ1-1,.,.,CASSLTGGNTEAFF,TGTGCCAGCAGCTTAACGGGGGGGAACACTGAAGCTTTCTTT
TRBV11-2,TRBJ2-3,TRBD1,.,CASSLVGQGSDTQYF,TGTGCCAGCAGCTTAGTGGGACAGGGGTCAGATACGCAGTATTTT
TRBV9,TRBJ2-1,.,.,CASSPRDGIQMNEQFF,TGTGCCAGCAGCCCCAGAGACGGCATACAGATGAATGAGCAGTTCTTC
TRBV9,TRBJ2-3,TRBD2,.,CASSATSGGRKDTQYF,TGTGCCAGCAGCGCTACTAGCGGGGGGCGTAAAGATACGCAGTATTTT
TRBV6-4,TRBJ2-2,.,.,CASRIGGGVRGTGELFF,TGTGCCAGCCGCATAGGGGGTGGAGTCCGGGGCACCGGGGAGCTGTTTTTT
TRBV5-5,TRBJ1-1,TRBD1,.,CASSFAPGQGLTEAFF,TGTGCCAGCAGCTTTGCCCCGGGACAGGGCCTCACTGAAGCTTTCTTT
TRBV14,TRBJ2-5,.,.,CASSQAQGRGETQYF,TGTGCCAGCAGCCAAGCCCAGGGACGGGGGGAGACCCAGTACTTC
TRBV3-1/TRBV3-2,TRBJ2-1,.,.,CASRLDSTNNEQFF,TGTGCCAGCAGATTGGACAGCACTAACAATGAGCAGTTCTTC
TRBV7-2,TRBJ1-1,.,.,CASSLRGNTEAFF,TGTGCCAGCAGCTTAAGGGGGAACACTGAAGCTTTCTTT
TRBV5-1,TRBJ2-1,TRBD2,.,CASSLAYTGGRSEQFF,TGCGCCAGCAGCTTGGCCTATACGGGGGGGCGGAGTGAGCAGTTCTTC
TRBV27,TRBJ1-1,.,.,CASSLNPAQGQNTEAFF,TGTGCCAGCAGTTTAAATCCTGCGCAGGGGCAGAACACTGAAGCTTTCTTT
TRBV5-1,TRBJ1-1,.,once,CASSLAGQNTEAFF,TGCGCCAGCAGCTTGGCAGGGCAGAACACTGAAGCTTTCTTT
TRBV11-3,TRBJ2-7,.,.,CASSFEPRLEYEQYF,TGTGCCAGCAGCTTTGAACCACGACTTGAATACGAGCAGTACTTC
TRBV10-3,TRBJ1-4,TRBD1,.,CATAATGAEKLFF,TGTGCCACCGCCGCGACAGGGGCTGAAAAACTGTTTTTT
TRBV28,TRBJ1-4,.,.,CASSLSGQANEKLFF,TGTGCCAGCAGTTTAAGTGGGCAGGCAAATGAAAAACTGTTTTTT
TRBV5-8,TRBJ2-3,TRBD1,.,CASSQKGQGRTDTQYF,TGTGCCAGCAGCCAAAAGGGACAGGGTCGCACAGATACGCAGTATTTT
TRBV12-3/TRBV12-4,TRBJ1-2,TRBD1,.,CASSLTGLDGYTF,TGTGCCAGCAGTTTGACAGGGCTAGATGGCTACACCTTC
TRBV24-1,TRBJ1-5,.,.,CATSRGGNQPQHF,TGTGCCACCAGTAGGGGTGGAAATCAGCCCCAGCATTTT
TRBV6-5,TRBJ2-2,.,.,CASRFTPTGELFF,TGTGCCAGCAGATTTACTCCCACCGGGGAGCTGTTTTTT
TRBV12-3/TRBV12-4,TRBJ2-5,.,.,CASSLGQTQYF,TGTGCCAGCAGTCTTGGCCAGACCCAGTACTTC
TRBV7-9,TRBJ1-2,TRBD1,.,CASRPDRNYGYTF,TGTGCCAGCAGACCGGACAGGAACTATGGCTACACCTTC
TRBV19,TRBJ1-1,.,.,CASRPGTPNTEAFF,TGTGCCAGTAGGCCCGGGACACCGAACACTGAAGCTTTCTTT
TRBV7-2,TRBJ2-7,.,once,CASSLQVSYEQYF,TGTGCCAGCAGCTTGCAGGTCTCCTACGAGCAGTACTTC
TRBV6-5,TRBJ1-6,TRBD1,.,CAHSPTGTNSPLHF,TGTGCCCATTCGCCGACAGGGACCAATTCACCCCTCCACTTT
TRBV3-1/TRBV3-2,TRBJ2-5,TRBD1,.,CASSQLGGKNQETQYF,TGTGCCAGCAGCCAATTAGGGGGCAAAAACCAAGAGACCCAGTACTTC
TRBV28,TRBJ1-2,TRBD1,once,CASSPRTGLWLGYTF,TGTGCCAGCAGTCCCCGGACAGGACTATGGCTAGGCTACACCTTC
TRBV2,TRBJ1-5,.,few,CASRAGFEQPQHF,TGTGCCAGCAGGGCAGGGTTTGAACAGCCCCAGCATTTT
TRBV10-3,TRBJ1-5,.,.,CAISSGVSNQPQHF,TGTGCCATCTCTAGCGGGGTAAGCAATCAGCCCCAGCATTTT
TRBV11-3,TRBJ1-1,.,.,CASSLRTNTEAFF,TGTGCCAGCAGCCTACGGACTAACACTGAAGCTTTCTTT
TRBV11-2,TRBJ2-5,.,.,CASSPPPLQETQYF,TGTGCCAGCAGCCCCCCCCCGTTACAAGAGACCCAGTACTTC
TRBV7-8,TRBJ2-1,.,.,CASSRGNEQFF,TGTGCCAGCAGCCGCGGTAATGAGCAGTTCTTC
TRBV6-4,TRBJ1-1,.,few,CASSVELYTEAFF,TGTGCCAGCAGTGTTGAGCTTTACACTGAAGCTTTCTTT
TRBV7-2,TRBJ1-2,.,.,CASSLAGDSYGYTF,TGTGCCAGCAGCTTAGCAGGGGATTCCTATGGCTACACCTTC
TRBV3-1/TRBV3-2,TRBJ2-5,.,few,CASSQEGGGLETQYF,TGTGCCAGCAGCCAAGAGGGCGGGGGCCTAGAGACCCAGTACTTC
TRBV11-3,TRBJ2-1,.,.,CASSLGAGIKNEQFF,TGTGCCAGCAGCTTAGGGGCAGGGATTAAGAATGAGCAGTTCTTC
TRBV5-4,TRBJ1-2,TRBD1,once,CASSLGRGQLHYGYTF,TGTGCCAGCAGCTTGGGGAGGGGACAGTTACACTATGGCTACACCTTC
TRBV5-1,TRBJ2-5,TRBD2,.,CASSLGLARWETQYF,TGCGCCAGCAGCCTCGGACTAGCACGATGGGAGACCCAGTACTTC
TRBV5-4,TRBJ2-7,.,once,CASSLAGTTYEQYF,TGTGCCAGCAGCTTGGCTGGCACTACCTACGAGCAGTACTTC